This T cell receptor beta chain is drawn from a study of CD8 T cells in ankylosing spondylitis. General study findings and limits: Significant enrichment of disease-linked clones was reportedly seen in matched ankylosing spondylitis synovial fluid. Prior literature has documented some motif variants in synovial fluid and blood from reactive arthritis. Blood from ankylosing spondylitis patients appeared to carry a characteristic roughly eight-variant TCR beta motif. Clones linked to the disease showed a CD8+ phenotype. They occurred at relatively low frequencies in peripheral blood.

Preparation of TCR beta libraries was done by quantitative 5'-RACE with molecular barcodes. From the 5' RACE reads, TCRdb called clonotypes with MiXCR, one entry per CDR3 protein. Among over 600,000 distinct CDR3 sequences listed, roughly 19% were seen once. In the case of this clonotype: The antigen remains unidentified.

V lost 2 bases to trimming and J lost 6 bases, with 11 bases between them. Germline CDR1 SGHAT, CDR2 FQNNGV. The length of the CDR3 is 13 residues. Sequencing input: blood, either unsorted or a sorted T cell fraction (not recorded which). The genes are TRBV11-2 and TRBJ2-7, with D perhaps TRBD2 (6 bases). This clonotype was obtained from a male donor with ankylosing spondylitis. For the CDR3, the DNA is TGTGCCAGCAGCTTAAGTGTCGGGAGCGAGCAGTACTTC. Amino acids: CASSLSVGSEQYF.